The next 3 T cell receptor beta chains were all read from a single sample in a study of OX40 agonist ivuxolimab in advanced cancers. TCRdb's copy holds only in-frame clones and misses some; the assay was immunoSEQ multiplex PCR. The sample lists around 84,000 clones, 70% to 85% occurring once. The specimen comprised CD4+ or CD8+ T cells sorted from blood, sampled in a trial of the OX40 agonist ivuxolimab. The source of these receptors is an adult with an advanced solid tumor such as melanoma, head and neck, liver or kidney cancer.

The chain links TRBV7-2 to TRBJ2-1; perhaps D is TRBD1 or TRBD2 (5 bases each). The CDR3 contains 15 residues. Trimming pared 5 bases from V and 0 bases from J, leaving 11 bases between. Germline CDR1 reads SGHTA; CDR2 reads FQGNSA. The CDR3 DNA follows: TGTGCCAGCAGCACCATGAGGGGCTCCTACAATGAGCAGTTCTTC. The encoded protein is CASSTMRGSYNEQFF.

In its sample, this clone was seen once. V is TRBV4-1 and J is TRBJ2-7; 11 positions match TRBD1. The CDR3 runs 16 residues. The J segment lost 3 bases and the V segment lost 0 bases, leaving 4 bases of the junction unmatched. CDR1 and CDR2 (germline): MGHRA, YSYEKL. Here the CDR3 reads CASSQDGTGGFYEQYF. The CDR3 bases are TGCGCCAGCAGCCAAGATGGGACAGGGGGATTCTACGAGCAGTACTTC.

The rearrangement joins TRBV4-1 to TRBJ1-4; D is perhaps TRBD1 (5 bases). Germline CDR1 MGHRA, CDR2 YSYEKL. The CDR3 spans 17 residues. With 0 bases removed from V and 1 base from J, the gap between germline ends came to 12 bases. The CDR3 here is CASSQDQGSLTNEKLFF. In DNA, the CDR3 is TGCGCCAGCAGCCAAGATCAGGGCAGCCTAACTAATGAAAAACTGTTTTTT.